This T cell receptor (beta chain) was obtained from a study of monozygotic twins with inflammatory bowel disease. Notes on the study in general: It was not supported that a single strong signal or clonotype was associated with IBD.

A word on this clonotype: Antigen: not known.

This CDR3 has 16 amino acids. Germline V gene lookup returns CDR1 SGHRS and CDR2 YFSETQ. TCRdb reprocessed the 5' RACE reads, with one entry per CDR3 protein and no DNA. Its listing shows a few hundred thousand distinct CDR3 sequences. Each donor supplied roughly 2.4 ml of blood. The receptor's source is a human donor with ulcerative colitis or Crohn's disease, or a healthy co-twin of an affected twin (not recorded which). Sequenced: blood. The rearrangement links TRBV5-1 to TRBJ2-7. The CDR3 sequence is CASSLAPRGGPYEQYF.